Given below is one T cell receptor (beta chain) in context. Libraries were prepared by immunoSEQ multiplex PCR; TCRdb keeps only in-frame clonotypes and omits some of them. The sample holds about 2,200 clones; approximately 35% are singletons and the top ten take approximately 7%. The sample comes from a study of T cells in localized non-small cell lung cancer. CDR1 and CDR2 (germline): SGHNT, YENEEA. The V and J ends lost 2 bases and 0 bases respectively, with 11 bases between them. The CDR3 contains 16 residues. The input for sequencing was lung tumor tissue, taken before any cancer treatment. The V and J genes are TRBV11-3 and TRBJ2-4, with D perhaps TRBD1 (6 bases). The TCR comes from a female donor at least 60 years old with stage I lung adenocarcinoma. This chain's CDR3 is CASSLWGLAAKNIQYF. The CDR3 nucleotides are TGTGCCAGCAGCTTATGGGGGCTCGCAGCCAAAAACATTCAGTACTTC.